Listed here are 8 T cell receptor beta chains from one sample, sequenced in a study of blood T cell repertoires in COVID-19. TCRdb keeps only in-frame clones here, not all; method: immunoSEQ multiplex PCR. The sample shows fewer than 200,000 clones, around four fifths of them seen only once. The source material was peripheral blood. These receptors were obtained from a woman at least 80 years old with COVID-19, enrolled during active disease.

DNA of the CDR3: TGTGCCAGCAGCTGGGGGGGGATTCTCTCTGGAAACACCATATATTTT. Translating gives CASSWGGILSGNTIYF. The chain employs TRBV5-8 and TRBJ1-3; weak D call: TRBD1 (5 bases). The CDR3 runs 16 residues. Trimming stripped 3 bases from V and 0 bases from J, with 13 bases between. Per the germline V gene, CDR1 is SGHTS and CDR2 is YDEGEE. Complete variable domain (other parts from reference TRBV5-8 and TRBJ1-3): EAGVTQSPTHLIKTRGQQATLRCSPISGHTSVYWYQQALGLGLQFLLWYDEGEERNRGNFPPRFSGRQFPNYSSELNVNALELEDSALYLCASSWGGILSGNTIYFGEGSWLTVV.

As for this clone: A junction end diverges from the germline sequence, so it may reflect a read error. The CDR3 is CAINEGRGQPQHF. DNA for the CDR3: TGTGCCATCAATGAGGGGCGGGGTCAGCCCCAGCATTTT. The J gene is TRBJ1-5, the V gene TRBV10-3; possibly TRBD1 for D (5 bases). The germline CDR1 and CDR2 sequences are ENHRY and SYGVKD. CDR3 size: 13 residues.

This clone has only one observation. The chain couples TRBV2 to TRBJ1-5; 10 positions match TRBD1. This CDR3 has 14 amino acids. V dropped 5 bases and J dropped 5; count of bases not matched to a gene: 3. CDR1 is SNHLY and CDR2 is FYNNEI in the germline V gene. DNA of the CDR3: TGTGCCAGCAGTACCGGGACAGGGGATCAGCCCCAGCATTTT. Amino acids: CASSTGTGDQPQHF.

This clone has more than one count but fewer than ten. The chain couples TRBV7-8 to TRBJ2-7; 8 bases agree with TRBD2. This CDR3 region has 17 residues. CDR1 is SGHVS and CDR2 is FQNEAQ in the germline V gene. V dropped 3 bases and J dropped 2; count of bases not matched to a gene: 12. The CDR3 loop is CASSFRRGSGDPYEQYF. In nucleotides, the CDR3 is TGTGCCAGCAGCTTCCGGAGGGGTAGCGGGGACCCCTACGAGCAGTACTTC.

J is TRBJ2-7 and V is TRBV18, with 10 bases lining up with TRBD1. The V segment lost 0 bases and the J segment 4 bases; nucleotides outside the gene matches: 0. The length of the CDR3 is 14 residues. Per the germline V gene, CDR1 is KGHSH and CDR2 is LQKENI. The CDR3 bases are TGTGCCAGCTCACCACCGGGACAGGGGTACGAGCAGTACTTC. Its protein product is CASSPPGQGYEQYF.

The V and J genes are TRBV5-1 and TRBJ2-1, with TRBD2 identical over 13 bases. CDR1 is SGHRS and CDR2 is YFSETQ in the germline V gene. J was trimmed by 6 bases and V by 2 bases; bases with no gene match: 5. The CDR3 extends over 16 amino acids. The CDR3 here is CASSLLAGGPGNEQFF. The CDR3 DNA is TGCGCCAGCAGCTTACTAGCGGGAGGGCCGGGCAATGAGCAGTTCTTC.

The J gene is TRBJ1-2, the V gene TRBV2; TRBD1 agrees at 9 bases. The germline CDR1 and CDR2 sequences are SNHLY and FYNNEI. The CDR3 has 15 residues. J was trimmed by 8 bases and V by 8 bases; bases with no gene match: 15. Written as DNA, the CDR3 is TGTGCCAGCGGAAGGGACAGGGAAAGACCCATGGGCTACACCTTC. It codes for CASGRDRERPMGYTF.

The V call is TRBV5-4, the J call TRBJ2-5; tentatively, D is TRBD2 (5 bases). V lost 0 bases and J 1 base, leaving 7 bases between the germline ends. From germline, CDR1 is SGHNT and CDR2 YYREEE (reference sequence). This CDR3 has 14 residues. CDR3 region: CASSLGTPQETQYF. DNA of the CDR3: TGTGCCAGCAGCTTGGGGACTCCCCAAGAGACCCAGTACTTC.